The rows below give T cell receptor beta chains drawn from one sample of a study of T cells and Merkel cell carcinoma outcomes. TCRdb keeps only in-frame clones here, not all; method: immunoSEQ multiplex PCR. Here the sample spans several thousand clones, 60% to 80% being singletons. Sequenced sample: tumor tissue from Merkel cell carcinoma. The origin of the receptors is a human donor with Merkel cell carcinoma. The CDR3 runs from the conserved cysteine through the conserved F or W. The order of the fields is D gene, J gene, V gene, CDR3 protein, CDR3 DNA. The D gene is left open where the match is weak.

D gene: NA
J gene: TRBJ1-4
V gene: TRBV28
CDR3 protein: CASSLSEFEEKLFF
CDR3 DNA: TGTGCCAGCAGTTTATCGGAATTTGAGGAAAAACTGTTTTTT

D gene: TRBD1
J gene: TRBJ1-4
V gene: TRBV4-2
CDR3 protein: CASSQEGTGRGAEKLFF
CDR3 DNA: TGTGCCAGCAGCCAAGAAGGGACAGGCCGAGGGGCTGAAAAACTGTTTTTT

D gene: NA
J gene: TRBJ2-5
V gene: TRBV7-2
CDR3 protein: CASSFGDFSETQYF
CDR3 DNA: TGTGCCAGCAGCTTCGGGGATTTTTCAGAGACCCAGTACTTC

D gene: NA
J gene: TRBJ2-3
V gene: TRBV5-6
CDR3 protein: CASSLGWTAHDTQYF
CDR3 DNA: TGTGCCAGCAGCTTGGGGTGGACCGCTCACGATACGCAGTATTTT

D gene: TRBD1
J gene: TRBJ1-2
V gene: TRBV7-2
CDR3 protein: CASSPDRGRYGYTF
CDR3 DNA: TGTGCCAGCAGCCCCGACAGGGGGCGGTATGGCTACACCTTC

D gene: NA
J gene: TRBJ1-1
V gene: TRBV15
CDR3 protein: CATSRTTKLSTEAFF
CDR3 DNA: TGTGCCACTAGCCGTACCACCAAGTTGAGCACTGAAGCTTTCTTT

D gene: NA
J gene: TRBJ2-3
V gene: TRBV11-2
CDR3 protein: CASSTRPFTDTQYF
CDR3 DNA: TGTGCCAGCAGCACGCGGCCATTCACAGATACGCAGTATTTT

D gene: NA
J gene: TRBJ1-2
V gene: TRBV7-9
CDR3 protein: CASSLEGHRGYTF
CDR3 DNA: TGTGCCAGCAGCTTGGAGGGACACCGAGGCTACACCTTC

D gene: TRBD1
J gene: TRBJ1-3
V gene: TRBV19
CDR3 protein: CASRTGTGGAGGNTIYF
CDR3 DNA: TGTGCCAGCCGAACCGGGACAGGGGGCGCGGGAGGAAACACCATATATTTT

D gene: NA
J gene: TRBJ1-2
V gene: TRBV14
CDR3 protein: CASSLPSSGKTYGYTF
CDR3 DNA: TGTGCCAGCAGCTTACCATCGTCTGGAAAGACCTATGGCTACACCTTC

D gene: NA
J gene: TRBJ1-4
V gene: TRBV7-8
CDR3 protein: CASSSYPGQRSGKLFF
CDR3 DNA: TGTGCCAGCAGCTCTTACCCGGGACAAAGGTCTGGAAAACTGTTTTTT

D gene: NA
J gene: TRBJ2-5
V gene: TRBV29-1
CDR3 protein: CSVEEGRTQYF
CDR3 DNA: TGCAGCGTTGAAGAGGGGAGGACCCAGTACTTC

D gene: NA
J gene: TRBJ1-6
V gene: TRBV19
CDR3 protein: CASRPRDNNSPLHF
CDR3 DNA: TGTGCCAGTAGGCCCAGGGATAATAATTCACCCCTCCACTTT

D gene: TRBD1
J gene: TRBJ2-7
V gene: TRBV28
CDR3 protein: CASSLYGQGAFYEQYF
CDR3 DNA: TGTGCCAGCAGTTTATATGGCCAGGGGGCGTTCTACGAGCAGTACTTC